The entry below describes one TCR beta chain. As yet, its antigen is unknown. They built TCR cDNA with 5'RACE template switching, a step that put in a universal primer site and UMIs. TCRdb processed the 5' RACE reads anew with MiXCR; each CDR3 protein has one entry. Of approximately 260,000 distinct CDR3 sequences in the sample, 10% to 15% were seen once. The data are from a study of T cells after yellow fever vaccination. Points from the study as a whole: The bulk population could contribute abundant contaminating clonotypes to FACS-sorted repertoires.

The CDR3 is 14 residues long. Trimming cost V 7 bases and J 8 bases; bases outside gene matches: 9. Germline V gene lookup returns CDR1 SNHLY and CDR2 FYNNEI. This receptor was identified in a man in his thirties or forties who received the YFV17D yellow fever vaccine. The starting material was CD4+ T cells sorted from PBMCs, obtained 45 days after the yellow fever booster vaccination. The chain has TRBV2 and TRBJ2-1, with 9 nucleotides matching TRBD2. CDR3 loop: CASTGTSREDEQFF. CDR3 in DNA: TGTGCCAGCACCGGGACTAGCCGCGAGGATGAGCAGTTCTTC. Drawing the rest from reference TRBV2 and TRBJ2-1, the complete variable domain is EPEVTQTPSHQVTQMGQEVILRCVPISNHLYFYWYRQILGQKVEFLVSFYNNEISEKSEIFDDQFSVERPDGSNFTLKIRSTKLEDSAMYFCASTGTSREDEQFFGPGTRLTVL.